The source of this TCR beta chain is a study of blood T cell repertoires in COVID-19. Study summary: Acute-phase and convalescent COVID-19 samples originated in the United States, Italy and Spain.

Seattle's enrolled individuals joined amid active infection and were then monitored longitudinally. Per the study methods: The authors estimated nucleated cell counts from reference gene primer amplification. This table comes from immunoSEQ multiplex PCR, and its TCRdb copy is limited to in-frame clones, with some not included. The DNA gave D and trimming, while V, J and clone size come from that table. The table has some 76,000 clones, 65% to 85% seen once. This CDR3 region has 16 residues. The germline V gene has CDR1 SGHTA and CDR2 FQGNSA. J gave up 8 bases and V 1 base, and 10 bases lay outside the gene matches.

The chain links TRBV7-2 to TRBJ1-4, with 7 bases matching TRBD1. Sequenced: peripheral blood. The sequence was obtained from a man aged 50 or older with COVID-19, enrolled during active disease. CDR3 coding DNA: TGTGCCAGCAGCTTAGAATGGGGGCAGGGGGTCGAAAAACTGTTTTTT. Amino acid sequence: CASSLEWGQGVEKLFF.